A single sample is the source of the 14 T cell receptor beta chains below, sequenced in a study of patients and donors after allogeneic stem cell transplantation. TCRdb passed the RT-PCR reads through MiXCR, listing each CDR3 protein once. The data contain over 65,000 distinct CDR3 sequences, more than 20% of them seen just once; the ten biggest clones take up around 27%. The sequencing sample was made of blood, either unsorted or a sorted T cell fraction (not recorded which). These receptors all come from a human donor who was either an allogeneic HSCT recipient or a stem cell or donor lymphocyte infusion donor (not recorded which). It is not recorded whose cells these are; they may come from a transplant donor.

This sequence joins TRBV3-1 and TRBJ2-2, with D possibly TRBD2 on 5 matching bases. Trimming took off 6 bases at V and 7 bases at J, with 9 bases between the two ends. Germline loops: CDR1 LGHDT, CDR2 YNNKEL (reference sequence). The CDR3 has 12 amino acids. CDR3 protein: CASRRVNGELFF. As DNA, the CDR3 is TGTGCCAGCAGGCGGGTTAACGGGGAGCTGTTTTTT.

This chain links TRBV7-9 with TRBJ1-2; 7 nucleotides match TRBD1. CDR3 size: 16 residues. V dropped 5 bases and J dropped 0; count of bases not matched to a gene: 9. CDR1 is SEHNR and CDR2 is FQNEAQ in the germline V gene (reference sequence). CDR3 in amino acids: CASSVSWDSTNYGYTF. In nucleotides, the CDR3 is TGTGCCAGCAGCGTCTCTTGGGACAGCACTAACTATGGCTACACCTTC. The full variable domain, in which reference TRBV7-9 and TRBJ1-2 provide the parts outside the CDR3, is DTGVSQNPRHKITKRGQNVTFRCDPISEHNRLYWYRQTLGQGPEFLTYFQNEAQLEKSRLLSDRFSAERPKGSFSTLEIQRTEQGDSAMYLCASSVSWDSTNYGYTFGSGTRLTVV.

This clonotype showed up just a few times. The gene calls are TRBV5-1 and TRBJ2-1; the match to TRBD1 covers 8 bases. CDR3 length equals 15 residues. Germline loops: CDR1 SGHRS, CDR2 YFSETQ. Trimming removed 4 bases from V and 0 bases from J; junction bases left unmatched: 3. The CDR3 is CASSQGADSYNEQFF. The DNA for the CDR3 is TGCGCCAGCAGCCAGGGGGCGGACTCCTACAATGAGCAGTTCTTC.

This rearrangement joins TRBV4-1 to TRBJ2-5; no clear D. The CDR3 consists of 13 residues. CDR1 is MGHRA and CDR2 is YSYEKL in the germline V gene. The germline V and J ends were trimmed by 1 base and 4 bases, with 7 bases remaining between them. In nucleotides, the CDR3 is TGCGCCAGCAGCCAAGGATTGTTAGAGACCCAGTACTTC. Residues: CASSQGLLETQYF.

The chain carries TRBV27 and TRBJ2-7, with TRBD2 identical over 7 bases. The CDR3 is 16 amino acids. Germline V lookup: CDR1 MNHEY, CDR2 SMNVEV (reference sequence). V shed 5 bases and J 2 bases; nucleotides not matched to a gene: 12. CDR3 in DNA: TGTGCCAGCAGTACAAACCTAGCGGCCCGCCCCTACGAGCAGTACTTC. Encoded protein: CASSTNLAARPYEQYF.

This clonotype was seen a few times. The CDR3 region has the DNA TGTGCCAGCAGTGAGGAACACCCACTCTCCTATAATTCACCCCTCCACTTT. Translated: CASSEEHPLSYNSPLHF. The chain has TRBV2 and TRBJ1-6; no firm D call. The length of the CDR3 is 17 residues. Trimming left V 3 bases short and J 0 bases short, with 12 bases between. Germline CDR1 and CDR2: SNHLY and FYNNEI.

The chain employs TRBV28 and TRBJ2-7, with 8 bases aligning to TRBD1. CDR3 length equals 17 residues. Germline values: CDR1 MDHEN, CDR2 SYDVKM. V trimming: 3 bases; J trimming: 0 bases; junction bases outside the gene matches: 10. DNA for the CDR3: TGTGCCAGCAGTTTCGGACAGGGCAGAGTTTTCTCCTACGAGCAGTACTTC. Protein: CASSFGQGRVFSYEQYF. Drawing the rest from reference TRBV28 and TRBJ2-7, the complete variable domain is DVKVTQSSRYLVKRTGEKVFLECVQDMDHENMFWYRQDPGLGLRLIYFSYDVKMKEKGDIPEGYSVSREKKERFSLILESASTNQTSMYLCASSFGQGRVFSYEQYFGPGTRLTVT.

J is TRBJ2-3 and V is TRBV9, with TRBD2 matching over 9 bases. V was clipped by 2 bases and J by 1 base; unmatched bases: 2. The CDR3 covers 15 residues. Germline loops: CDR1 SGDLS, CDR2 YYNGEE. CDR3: CASSVVAGGTDTQYF. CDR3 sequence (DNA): TGTGCCAGCAGCGTCGTAGCGGGGGGCACAGATACGCAGTATTTT.

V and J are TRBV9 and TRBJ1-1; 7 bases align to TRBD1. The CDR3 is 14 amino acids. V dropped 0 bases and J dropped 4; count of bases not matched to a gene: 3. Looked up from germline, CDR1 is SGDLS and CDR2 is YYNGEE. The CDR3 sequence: CASSVVAGGTEAFF. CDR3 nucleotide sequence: TGTGCCAGCAGCGTAGTGGCAGGGGGCACTGAAGCTTTCTTT.

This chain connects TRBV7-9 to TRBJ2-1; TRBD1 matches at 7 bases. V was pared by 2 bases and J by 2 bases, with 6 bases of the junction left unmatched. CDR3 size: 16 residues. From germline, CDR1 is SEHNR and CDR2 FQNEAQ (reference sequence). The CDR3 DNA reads TGTGCCAGCAGCTTAACTACCGGGACAGCCTACAATGAGCAGTTCTTC. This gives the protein CASSLTTGTAYNEQFF.

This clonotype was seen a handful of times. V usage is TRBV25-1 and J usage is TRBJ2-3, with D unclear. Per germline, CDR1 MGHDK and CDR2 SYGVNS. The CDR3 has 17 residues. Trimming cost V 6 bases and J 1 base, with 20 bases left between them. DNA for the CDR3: TGTGCCAGCAGCTTCACGAGCCAAGGGTTAGGCACAGATACGCAGTATTTT. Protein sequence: CASSFTSQGLGTDTQYF.

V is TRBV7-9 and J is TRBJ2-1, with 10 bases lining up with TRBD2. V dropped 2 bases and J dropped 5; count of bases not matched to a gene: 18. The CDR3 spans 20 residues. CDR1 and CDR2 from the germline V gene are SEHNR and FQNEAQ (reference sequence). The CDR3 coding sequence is TGTGCCAGCAGCTTAATCGCGGTAATCGGGTCTAGCGGGGGAAACAATGAGCAGTTCTTC. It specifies CASSLIAVIGSSGGNNEQFF. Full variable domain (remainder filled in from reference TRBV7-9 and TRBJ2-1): DTGVSQNPRHKITKRGQNVTFRCDPISEHNRLYWYRQTLGQGPEFLTYFQNEAQLEKSRLLSDRFSAERPKGSFSTLEIQRTEQGDSAMYLCASSLIAVIGSSGGNNEQFFGPGTRLTVL.

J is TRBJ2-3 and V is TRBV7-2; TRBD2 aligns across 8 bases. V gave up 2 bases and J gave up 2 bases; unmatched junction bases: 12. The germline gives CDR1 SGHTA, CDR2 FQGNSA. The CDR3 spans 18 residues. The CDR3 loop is CASSLLVLAGPPTDTQYF. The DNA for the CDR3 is TGTGCCAGCAGCTTATTGGTTCTAGCGGGTCCACCCACAGATACGCAGTATTTT.

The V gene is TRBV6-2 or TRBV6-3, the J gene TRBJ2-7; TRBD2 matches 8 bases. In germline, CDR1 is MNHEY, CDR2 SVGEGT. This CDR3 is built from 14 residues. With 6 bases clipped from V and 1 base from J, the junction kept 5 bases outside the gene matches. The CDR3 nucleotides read TGTGCCAGCAGCTGGGGACTAGTGTCCTACGAGCAGTACTTC. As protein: CASSWGLVSYEQYF.